This TCR beta chain was recovered during a study of T cell repertoires in cytomegalovirus infection. Study details: Indications of both CMV infection and matching HLA type were provided by public TCR beta signatures. The study, taken as a whole, reports: The ex vivo response showed dominance by HLA-C-restricted CMV-specific TCR beta clonotypes.

The CDR3 length is 20 residues. The trim removed 3 bases at V and 3 bases at J, leaving 20 bases unmatched. TCRdb reanalysed the reads using MiXCR and keeps one entry per CDR3 protein. This repertoire shows roughly 920,000 distinct CDR3 sequences, less than 35% found once; its top ten account for around 15%. Turning to this clonotype: Its target is unknown.

The rearrangement joins TRBV12-3 or TRBV12-4 to TRBJ1-3; 7 bases agree with TRBD1. This clonotype was obtained from a human donor in good health (CMV status not recorded). Some clones in this sample may be carry-over from other donors' samples. The sequences come from cultured CD8+ T cells from PBMCs, collected from culture after CMV antigen stimulation. The CDR3 bases are TGTGCCAGCAGTTTTCCAGGGGGAGGGGCCGGTCCCGCCGGTGGAAACACCATATATTTT. This sequence encodes CASSFPGGGAGPAGGNTIYF.